The 8 T cell receptor beta chains in this list originate from one sample, sequenced in a study of cytomegalovirus exposure and HLA in healthy donors. It was with 60 Vbeta and 13 Jbeta primers that the PCR ran. Method: immunoSEQ multiplex PCR; TCRdb's copy keeps in-frame clones and lacks some. The sample records 170,000 or so clones, less than 90% being singletons. The sample comprised PBMCs. These receptors originate from a male donor in good health and CMV-seropositive.

V and J are TRBV19 and TRBJ1-2; D is undetermined. Germline-derived CDR1 and CDR2 are LNHDA and SQIVND (reference sequence). Trimming cost V 10 bases and J 4 bases, with 19 bases left between them. CDR3 length equals 14 residues. For the CDR3, the DNA is TGTGCCACCCAGTATAGAGGCAGAACCTATGGCTACACCTTC. This translates into CATQYRGRTYGYTF.

The chain joins TRBV10-3 to TRBJ1-1, with D maybe TRBD1 (6 bases). This CDR3 has 13 amino acids. Trimming removed 4 bases at V and 9 bases at J, with 15 bases between. Germline values: CDR1 ENHRY, CDR2 SYGVKD. The CDR3 DNA sequence: TGTGCCATCAGTGCCCGGACAGAGGATCAAGCTTTCTTT. It is translated as CAISARTEDQAFF.

J is TRBJ1-2 and V is TRBV28; tentative D call: TRBD1 (5 bases). The CDR3 runs to 15 residues. Germline CDR1 reads MDHEN; CDR2 reads SYDVKM. V shed 5 bases and J shed 2 bases, with 15 bases lying between them. CDR3 in amino acids: CASSMGGLTNYGYTF. CDR3 bases: TGTGCCAGCAGTATGGGGGGACTGACCAACTATGGCTACACCTTC.

This chain uses TRBV27 with TRBJ2-5; D gene uncertain. V was clipped by 3 bases and J by 3 bases, with 8 bases between them. The CDR3 consists of 13 residues. Germline values: CDR1 MNHEY, CDR2 SMNVEV (reference sequence). Written as DNA, the CDR3 is TGTGCCAGCAGTTTCCGGTCCGAAGAGACCCAGTACTTC. Protein sequence: CASSFRSEETQYF.

The rearrangement joins TRBV4-1 to TRBJ1-4; perhaps TRBD1 as D (6 bases). CDR1 is MGHRA and CDR2 is YSYEKL in the germline V gene. CDR3 length: 16 amino acids. V shed 3 bases and J shed 7 bases, with 18 bases lying between them. The CDR3 coding sequence is TGCGCCAGCAGCCATCTGGGGGGGGGCTGGGGTGAAAAACTGTTTTTT. This translates into CASSHLGGGWGEKLFF.

The chain combines TRBV11-2 with TRBJ1-5; maybe TRBD1 (6 bases). V was trimmed by 10 bases and J by 3 bases, leaving 13 bases between them. The CDR3 totals 13 residues. The V gene's germline CDR1 is SGHAT and CDR2 FQNNGV. CDR3 protein: CATADSLNQPQHF. The CDR3 nucleotides read TGTGCCACCGCGGACAGCCTCAATCAGCCCCAGCATTTT.

This clone was found once. The junction shows a germline mismatch at one end, possibly a read error. This sequence joins TRBV7-7 and TRBJ2-2; TRBD2 matches 12 bases. The CDR3 is 19 amino acids. The germline gives CDR1 SSHAT, CDR2 FNYEAQ (reference sequence). The CDR3 region is CASSLRTSGTNPNTGELFF. For the CDR3, the DNA is TGTGCTAGCAGCTTAAGGACTAGCGGGACCAACCCGAACACCGGGGAGCTGTTTTTT.

This chain uses TRBV6-5 with TRBJ2-1, with 8 bases lining up with TRBD2. CDR3 size: 14 residues. The germline V gene encodes CDR1 MNHEY and CDR2 SVGAGI. The V and J ends lost 2 bases and 8 bases, in that order; junction bases with no gene match: 5. The CDR3 coding sequence is TGTGCCAGCAGTTACACGGGAGGGATATATGAGCAGTTCTTC. The encoded protein is CASSYTGGIYEQFF.